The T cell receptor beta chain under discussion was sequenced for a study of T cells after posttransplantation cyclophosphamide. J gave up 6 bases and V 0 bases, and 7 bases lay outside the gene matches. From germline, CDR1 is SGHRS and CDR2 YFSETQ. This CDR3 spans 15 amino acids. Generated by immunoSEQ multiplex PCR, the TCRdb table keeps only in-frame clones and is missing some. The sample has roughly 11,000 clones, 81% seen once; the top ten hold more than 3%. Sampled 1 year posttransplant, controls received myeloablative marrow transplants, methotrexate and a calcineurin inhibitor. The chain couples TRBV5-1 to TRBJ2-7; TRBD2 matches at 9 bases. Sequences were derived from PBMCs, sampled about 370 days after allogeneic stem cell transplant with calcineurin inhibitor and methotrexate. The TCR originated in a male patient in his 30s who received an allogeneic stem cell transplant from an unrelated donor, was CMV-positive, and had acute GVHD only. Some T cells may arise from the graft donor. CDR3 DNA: TGCGCCAGCAGCTTGGTAGTAGCGGGAGTAGTCGAGCAGTACTTC. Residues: CASSLVVAGVVEQYF.